Below, 19 T cell receptor beta chains from the same sample are listed, as sequenced in a study of T cell responses to AZD1222 COVID-19 vaccine. Profiling relied on immunoSEQ multiplex PCR, and the TCRdb table lists in-frame clones only, not all of them. In the table there are approximately 80,000 clones, 87% of which are singletons. The source was peripheral blood, collected on day 0 of AZD1222 vaccination. These receptors were obtained from an adult in good health.

This sequence joins TRBV3-1 (or the pseudogene TRBV3-2) and TRBJ1-3; D uncertain. Trimming took 4 bases from V and 0 from J, leaving 16 bases between them. The CDR3 length is 17 residues. Germline loops: CDR1 LGHDT, CDR2 YNNKEL (reference sequence). In DNA form, the CDR3 reads TGTGCCAGCAGCCCCCCCGGAGGTACATACTCTGGAAACACCATATATTTT. Translated: CASSPPGGTYSGNTIYF.

The V gene is TRBV7-2, the J gene TRBJ2-1, with D possibly being TRBD2 (5 bases). Germline V lookup: CDR1 SGHTA, CDR2 FQGNSA. This CDR3 is 15 amino acids long. V gave up 1 base and J gave up 5 bases, with 12 bases separating them. The CDR3 sequence is CASSLGGAANNEQFF. The CDR3 DNA is TGTGCCAGCAGCTTAGGGGGAGCGGCTAACAATGAGCAGTTCTTC. Full variable domain (missing parts from reference TRBV7-2 and TRBJ2-1): GAGVSQSPSNKVTEKGKDVELRCDPISGHTALYWYRQSLGQGLEFLIYFQGNSAPDKSGLPSDRFSAERTGGSVSTLTIQRTQQEDSAVYLCASSLGGAANNEQFFGPGTRLTVL.

The chain couples TRBV7-3 to TRBJ2-5; possibly TRBD1 for D (7 bases). The length of the CDR3 is 15 residues. Germline loops: CDR1 SGHTA, CDR2 FQGTGA. Trimming cost V 5 bases and J 4 bases, with 17 bases left between them. CDR3 in amino acids: CASSLLGQGGETQYF. The CDR3 coding sequence is TGTGCCAGCAGCCTCCTAGGGCAGGGGGGAGAGACCCAGTACTTC.

This clone was observed once. The chain combines TRBV18 with TRBJ1-5, with TRBD1 as a possible D gene (5 bases). V was trimmed by 6 bases and J by 5 bases, leaving 11 bases between them. Germline CDR1 KGHSH, CDR2 LQKENI. This CDR3 contains 13 residues. In DNA, the CDR3 is TGTGCCAGCTCTCTAGGGGTTGATCAGCCCCAGCATTTT. This translates into CASSLGVDQPQHF.

This chain links TRBV11-3 with TRBJ2-3; maybe TRBD2 (6 bases). CDR3 length: 14 amino acids. V lost 5 bases to trimming and J lost 2 bases, with 11 bases between them. Germline V gene lookup returns CDR1 SGHNT and CDR2 YENEEA. CDR3 amino acids: CASSPGGPTDTQYF. The CDR3 DNA reads TGTGCCAGCAGCCCAGGAGGGCCCACAGATACGCAGTATTTT.

This clone was detected once. V is TRBV6-1 and J is TRBJ1-1; no clear D. Looked up from germline, CDR1 is MNHNS and CDR2 is SASEGT. This CDR3 comprises 12 residues. Trimming stripped 3 bases from V and 3 bases from J, with 5 bases between. In nucleotides, the CDR3 is TGTGCCAGCAGTGATAGGGACACTGAAGCTTTCTTT. Its translation: CASSDRDTEAFF.

V gene TRBV27 combines with J gene TRBJ1-2, with D hard to call. The length of the CDR3 is 14 residues. Germline CDR1 MNHEY, CDR2 SMNVEV (reference sequence). Trimming took 2 bases from V and 4 from J, leaving 11 bases between them. Here the CDR3 DNA reads TGTGCCAGCAGTTTACACAAGAAGGGCTATGGCTACACCTTC. It yields the protein CASSLHKKGYGYTF.

This chain connects TRBV7-8 to TRBJ1-1; D remains unclear. V shed 5 bases and J shed 1 base, with 5 bases lying between them. The CDR3 is 12 residues long. CDR1 SGHVS and CDR2 FQNEAQ come from the germline V gene. The CDR3 sequence is CASSVRNTEAFF. In DNA, the CDR3 is TGTGCCAGCAGCGTCAGGAACACTGAAGCTTTCTTT.

This chain uses TRBV30 with TRBJ1-5, with TRBD1 matching over 8 bases. The V segment lost 4 bases and the J segment 5 bases; nucleotides outside the gene matches: 4. CDR3 length equals 13 residues. Germline loops: CDR1 GTSNPN, CDR2 SVGIG (reference sequence). The DNA of the CDR3 is TGTGCCTGGACCACAGGGGGGGATCAGCCCCAGCATTTT. Its protein is CAWTTGGDQPQHF.

The chain joins TRBV12-3 or TRBV12-4 to TRBJ1-1; 8 bases are shared with TRBD1. This CDR3 comprises 13 residues. The ends lost 5 bases at V and 10 bases at J; junction bases unmatched: 9. The CDR3 loop is CASSNSGGSLAFF. The CDR3 DNA follows: TGTGCCAGCAGTAACTCAGGGGGCTCGTTAGCTTTCTTT.

The CDR3 coding sequence is TGTGCCAGTATGAGAGGGGCCGGGGCCAACGTCCTGACTTTC. Protein product: CASMRGAGANVLTF. V gene TRBV19 combines with J gene TRBJ2-6, with D perhaps given as TRBD1 or TRBD2 (5 bases each). Per germline, CDR1 LNHDA and CDR2 SQIVND (reference sequence). The CDR3 is made up of 14 amino acids. Trimming pared 7 bases from V and 4 bases from J, leaving 11 bases between.

The chain carries TRBV27 and TRBJ2-5, with TRBD2 as a possible D gene (6 bases). Germline loops: CDR1 MNHEY, CDR2 SMNVEV (reference sequence). Trimming left V 6 bases short and J 3 bases short, with 17 bases between. The CDR3 contains 15 residues. The CDR3 DNA reads as TGTGCCAGCAGCCCATACCCCGGGAGTGAAGAGACCCAGTACTTC. Its protein is CASSPYPGSEETQYF.

The chain recombines TRBV11-2 with TRBJ2-1; 11 nucleotides align to TRBD2. Germline values: CDR1 SGHAT, CDR2 FQNNGV. V was clipped by 7 bases and J by 10 bases; unmatched bases: 6. CDR3 length: 13 amino acids. CDR3 nucleotide sequence: TGTGCCAGCAATAGCGGGGGGGTAGGGGAGCAGTTCTTC. Translating gives CASNSGGVGEQFF.

The chain couples TRBV11-2 to TRBJ2-1, with D possibly being TRBD1 or TRBD2 (5 bases each). Trimming cost V 4 bases and J 11 bases, with 18 bases left between them. The CDR3 has 14 residues. CDR1 and CDR2 (germline): SGHAT, FQNNGV. Here the CDR3 reads CASSSPGGQGKQFF. The CDR3 bases are TGTGCCAGCAGCTCCCCGGGCGGGCAGGGCAAGCAGTTCTTC.

The chain couples TRBV28 to TRBJ2-7; 10 bases map to TRBD1. This CDR3 contains 15 residues. V shed 2 bases and J 2 bases; nucleotides not matched to a gene: 3. CDR1 and CDR2 (germline): MDHEN, SYDVKM. The CDR3 nucleotides are TGTGCCAGCAGTTTAGGGACAGGGGTACCCTACGAGCAGTACTTC. The encoded protein is CASSLGTGVPYEQYF. Drawing the rest from reference TRBV28 and TRBJ2-7, the complete variable domain is DVKVTQSSRYLVKRTGEKVFLECVQDMDHENMFWYRQDPGLGLRLIYFSYDVKMKEKGDIPEGYSVSREKKERFSLILESASTNQTSMYLCASSLGTGVPYEQYFGPGTRLTVT.

As DNA, the CDR3 is TGTGCCAGCTCACCGGGACAGGGGGCGTCTGTGAAAGAGACCCAGTACTTC. Amino acids: CASSPGQGASVKETQYF. V and J are TRBV18 and TRBJ2-5, with 12 nucleotides matching TRBD1. This CDR3 has 17 amino acids. The germline V gene encodes CDR1 KGHSH and CDR2 LQKENI. Trimming cost V 3 bases and J 3 bases; bases outside gene matches: 8.

This clone was seen only once. The chain joins TRBV28 to TRBJ1-5; no reliable D call. The CDR3 runs 12 residues. Trimming pared 7 bases from V and 4 bases from J, leaving 8 bases between. Germline-derived CDR1 and CDR2 are MDHEN and SYDVKM. This CDR3 reads CASTSGNQPQHF. Written as DNA, the CDR3 is TGTGCCAGCACAAGTGGGAATCAGCCCCAGCATTTT.

This sequence joins TRBV6-2 or TRBV6-3 and TRBJ1-2; D remains ambiguous. The CDR3 sequence is 15 residues long. Looked up from germline, CDR1 is MNHEY and CDR2 is SVGEGT. The germline V and J ends were trimmed by 0 bases and 6 bases, with 14 bases remaining between them. CDR3 sequence reads: CASSYSPLVQDGYTF. CDR3 nucleotides: TGTGCCAGCAGTTACTCACCACTCGTGCAAGATGGCTACACCTTC.

The chain employs TRBV7-9 and TRBJ1-4; no reliable D call. CDR1 and CDR2 (germline): SEHNR, FQNEAQ (reference sequence). Trimming removed 5 bases at V and 6 bases at J, with 13 bases between. CDR3 size: 14 residues. The CDR3 DNA reads TGTGCCAGCAGCGACCGGGCCTCGGATGAAAAACTGTTTTTT. Protein sequence: CASSDRASDEKLFF.